This TCR beta chain was retrieved from a study of human T cells and chemical hapten exposure. The wider study: On the upper back, patch tests were applied with 0.01% DPC and read at 6 days.

Noted time point: patch test 2, 6 weeks after DPC sensitization. Regarding treatment: therapeutic diphenylcyclopropenone sensitization with weekly scalp DPC. Venepuncture was done earlier than the placement of each patch test. The total RNA was obtained from whole blood that was not fractionated. Germline V lookup: CDR1 SEHNR, CDR2 FQNEAQ (reference sequence). The CDR3 totals 18 residues. V lost 1 base and J lost 0, with 16 bases in between. This clonotype came up many times. TCRdb re-called the RACE reads with MiXCR, one entry per CDR3 protein. The repertoire holds just over 350,000 distinct CDR3 sequences, with about 6.3% as singletons.

V gene TRBV7-9 combines with J gene TRBJ1-3, with a tentative D call TRBD1 (5 bases). This TCR derives from a woman aged 18-29 years with alopecia areata. Some clones in this sample may be carry-over from other donors' samples. Source: whole blood, taken in connection with sensitization to the hapten diphenylcyclopropenone (DPC). The CDR3 loop is CASSLGGWWRSSGNTIYF. DNA for the CDR3: TGTGCCAGCAGCTTAGGGGGGTGGTGGCGGAGCTCTGGAAACACCATATATTTT.